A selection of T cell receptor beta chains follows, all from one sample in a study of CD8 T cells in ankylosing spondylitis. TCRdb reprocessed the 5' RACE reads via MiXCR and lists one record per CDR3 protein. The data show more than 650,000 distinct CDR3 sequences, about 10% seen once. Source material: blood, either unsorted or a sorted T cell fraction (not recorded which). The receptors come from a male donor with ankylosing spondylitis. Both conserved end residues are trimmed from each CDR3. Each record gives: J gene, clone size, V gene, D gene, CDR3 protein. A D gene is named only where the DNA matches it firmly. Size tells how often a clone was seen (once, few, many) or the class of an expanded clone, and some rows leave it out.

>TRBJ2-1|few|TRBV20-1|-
SASKGLPYNEQF
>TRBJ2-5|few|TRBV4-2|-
ASSQGYGRTSQETQY
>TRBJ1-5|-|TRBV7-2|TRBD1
ASSGTTGYNQPQH
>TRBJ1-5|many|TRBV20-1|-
SASDWEWNQPQH
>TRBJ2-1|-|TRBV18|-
ASSPKAIGRRNEQF
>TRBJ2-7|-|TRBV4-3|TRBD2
ASSPQVVRGYAYEQY
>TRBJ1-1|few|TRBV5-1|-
ASSTGQPSTEAF
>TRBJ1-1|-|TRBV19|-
ASSIYRTMNTEAF
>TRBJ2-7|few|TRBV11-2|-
ASSFSGGLLLYEQY
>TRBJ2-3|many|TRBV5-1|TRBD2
ASSPGTSGGTDTQY
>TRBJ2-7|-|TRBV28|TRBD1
ASSSIRTGSNEQY
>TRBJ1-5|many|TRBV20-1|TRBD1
SARDILDRDNQPQH
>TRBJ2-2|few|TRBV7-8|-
ASSYVVNTGELF
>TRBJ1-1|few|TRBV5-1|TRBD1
ASSPDRGTNTEAF
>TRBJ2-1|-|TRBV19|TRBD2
ASTTRTSGHYNEQF
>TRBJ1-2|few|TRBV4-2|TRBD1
ASSQDYSGGSYGYT
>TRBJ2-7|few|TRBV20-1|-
SADWTLRAAYEQY
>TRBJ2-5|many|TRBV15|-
ATSRVKGDRQETQY
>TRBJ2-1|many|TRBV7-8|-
ASSFRLTGSNEQF
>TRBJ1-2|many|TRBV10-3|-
AISGGLLLGYT
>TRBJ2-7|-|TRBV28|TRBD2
ASSLLFATSGSYEQY
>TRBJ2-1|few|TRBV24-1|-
ATSDYRGSTYNEQF
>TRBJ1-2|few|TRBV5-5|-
ASSPRGALYGYT
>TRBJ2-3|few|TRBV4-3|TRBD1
ASSQDLPRGTDTQY
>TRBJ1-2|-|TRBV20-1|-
SARVIAGDHT
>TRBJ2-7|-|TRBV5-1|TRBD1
ASSLATGIENEQY
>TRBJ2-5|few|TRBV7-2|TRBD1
ASSLQGARSETQY
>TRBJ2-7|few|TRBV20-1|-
SARDPSGFYEQY
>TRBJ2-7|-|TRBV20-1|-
SARVLGPGDEQY